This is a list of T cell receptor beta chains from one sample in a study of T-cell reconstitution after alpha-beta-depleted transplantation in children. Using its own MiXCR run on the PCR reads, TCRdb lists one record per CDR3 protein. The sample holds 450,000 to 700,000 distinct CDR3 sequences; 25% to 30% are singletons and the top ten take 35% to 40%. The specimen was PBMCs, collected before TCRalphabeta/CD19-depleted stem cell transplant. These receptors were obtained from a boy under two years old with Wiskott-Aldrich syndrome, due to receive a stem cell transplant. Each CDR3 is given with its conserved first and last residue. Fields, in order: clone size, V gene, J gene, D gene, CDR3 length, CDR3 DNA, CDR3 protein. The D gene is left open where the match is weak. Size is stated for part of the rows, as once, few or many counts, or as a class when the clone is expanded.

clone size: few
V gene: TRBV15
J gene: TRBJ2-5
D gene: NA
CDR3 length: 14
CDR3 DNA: TGTGCCACCAGCAGAGTCCACCCACAAGAGACCCAGTACTTC
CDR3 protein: CATSRVHPQETQYF

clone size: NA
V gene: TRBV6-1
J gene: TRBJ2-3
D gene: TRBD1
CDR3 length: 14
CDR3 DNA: TGTGCCACCGCCCGGGACAGGCCCCGGGGTACGCAGTATTTT
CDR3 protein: CATARDRPRGTQYF

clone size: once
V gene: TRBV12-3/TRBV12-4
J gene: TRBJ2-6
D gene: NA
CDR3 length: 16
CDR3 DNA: TGTGCCAGCAGTGTAAAGGGTTTCTCTGGGGCCAACGTCCTGACTTTC
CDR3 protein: CASSVKGFSGANVLTF

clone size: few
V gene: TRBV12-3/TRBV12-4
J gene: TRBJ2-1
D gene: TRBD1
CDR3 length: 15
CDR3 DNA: TGTGCCAGCAGTGACAGGGCCTCACGTCGGAATGAGCAGTTCTTC
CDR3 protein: CASSDRASRRNEQFF

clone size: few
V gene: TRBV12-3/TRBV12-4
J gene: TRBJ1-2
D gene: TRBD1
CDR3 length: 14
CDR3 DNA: TGTGCCAGCAGCTCCGGGACAGGGGGCTATGGCTACACCTTC
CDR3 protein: CASSSGTGGYGYTF

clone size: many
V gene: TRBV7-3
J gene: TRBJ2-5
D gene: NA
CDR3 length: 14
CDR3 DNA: TGTGCCAGCAGTTTGTCGGGGTCGGGGGAGACCCAGTACTTC
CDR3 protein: CASSLSGSGETQYF

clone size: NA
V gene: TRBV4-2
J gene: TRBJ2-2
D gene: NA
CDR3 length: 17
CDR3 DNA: TGTGCCAGCAGCCAAGATCTGGGGGACATAAACACCGGGGAGCTGTTTTTT
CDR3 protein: CASSQDLGDINTGELFF

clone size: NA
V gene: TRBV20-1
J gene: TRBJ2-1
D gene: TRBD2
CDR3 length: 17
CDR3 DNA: TGCAGTGCTAGAGATCTCGGCGGGAGGAGCTCCTACAATGAGCAGTTCTTC
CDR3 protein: CSARDLGGRSSYNEQFF

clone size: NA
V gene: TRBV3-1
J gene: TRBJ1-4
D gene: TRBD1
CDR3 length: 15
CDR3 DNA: TGTGCCAGCAGCCAAGAGCAGGGGGCTTTTGAAAAACTGTTTTTT
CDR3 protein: CASSQEQGAFEKLFF

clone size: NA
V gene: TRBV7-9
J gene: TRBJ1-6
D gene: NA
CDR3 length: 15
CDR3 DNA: TGTGCCAGCAGCCCCCTTACGCCTCCTAATTCACCCCTCCACTTT
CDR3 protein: CASSPLTPPNSPLHF

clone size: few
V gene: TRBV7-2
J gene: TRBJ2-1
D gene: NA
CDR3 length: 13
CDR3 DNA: TGTGCCAGCAGCTTAGACCAGTACAATGAGCAGTTCTTC
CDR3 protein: CASSLDQYNEQFF

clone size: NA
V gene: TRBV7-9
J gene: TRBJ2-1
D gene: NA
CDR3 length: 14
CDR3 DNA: TGTGCCAGCAGGTTCATGAGCGGCTACAATGAGCAGTTCTTC
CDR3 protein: CASRFMSGYNEQFF

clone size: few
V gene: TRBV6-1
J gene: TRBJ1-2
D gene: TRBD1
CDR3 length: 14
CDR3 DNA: TGTGCCAGCTCTAGGACAGGTGGTACGTCTGGCTACACCTTC
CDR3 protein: CASSRTGGTSGYTF

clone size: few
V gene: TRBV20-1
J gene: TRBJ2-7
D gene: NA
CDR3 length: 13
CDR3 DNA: TGCAGTGCTAGAGTAGCTTTGGCGTTCGAGCAGTACTTC
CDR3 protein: CSARVALAFEQYF

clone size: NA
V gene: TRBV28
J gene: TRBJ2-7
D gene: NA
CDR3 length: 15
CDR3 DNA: TGTGCCAGCAGCAGACCCCGGACTACCTCCTACGAGCAGTACTTC
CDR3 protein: CASSRPRTTSYEQYF

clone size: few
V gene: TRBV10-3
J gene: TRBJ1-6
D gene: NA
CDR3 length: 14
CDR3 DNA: TGTGCCATCAGTGAGTCCAGGGAGGATTCACCCCTCCACTTT
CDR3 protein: CAISESREDSPLHF

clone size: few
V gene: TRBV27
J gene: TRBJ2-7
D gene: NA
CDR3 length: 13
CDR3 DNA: TGTGCCAGCAGTTTGAGGTACCTACGCGAGCAGTACTTC
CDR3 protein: CASSLRYLREQYF

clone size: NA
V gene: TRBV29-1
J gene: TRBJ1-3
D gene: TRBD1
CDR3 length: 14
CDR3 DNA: TGCAGCGTTGCTGGACAGGCCTCTGGAAACACCATATATTTT
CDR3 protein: CSVAGQASGNTIYF

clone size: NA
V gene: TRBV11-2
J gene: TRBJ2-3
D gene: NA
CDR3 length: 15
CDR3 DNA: TGTGCCAGCAGCCTTTCGGGGGAGGGCACAGATACGCAGTATTTT
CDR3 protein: CASSLSGEGTDTQYF

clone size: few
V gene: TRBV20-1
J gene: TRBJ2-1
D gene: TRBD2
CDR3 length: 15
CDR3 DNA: TGCAGTGCTAGGAATCTAGCGGACTCCTACAATGAGCAGTTCTTC
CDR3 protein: CSARNLADSYNEQFF

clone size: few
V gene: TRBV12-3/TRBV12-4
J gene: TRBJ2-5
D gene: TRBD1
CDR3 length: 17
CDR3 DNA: TGTGCCAGCAGTCCCCCCGGCCCCGGGACAGGGATAGAGACCCAGTACTTC
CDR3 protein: CASSPPGPGTGIETQYF

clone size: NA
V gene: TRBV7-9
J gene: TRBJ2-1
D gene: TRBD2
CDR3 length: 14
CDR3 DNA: TGTGCCAGCAGCATAGCGGGAGTCCACAATGAGCAGTTCTTC
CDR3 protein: CASSIAGVHNEQFF

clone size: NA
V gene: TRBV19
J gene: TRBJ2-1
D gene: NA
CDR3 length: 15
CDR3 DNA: TGTGCCAGTAGTATAGCGGCGGGAAAGGGGGATGAGCAGTTCTTC
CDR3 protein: CASSIAAGKGDEQFF

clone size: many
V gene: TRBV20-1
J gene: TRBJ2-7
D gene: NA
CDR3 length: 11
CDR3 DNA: TGCAGTGCTAGATACGGCTACGAGCAGTACTTC
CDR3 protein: CSARYGYEQYF

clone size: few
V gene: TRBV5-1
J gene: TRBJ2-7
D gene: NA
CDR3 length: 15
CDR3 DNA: TGCGCCAGCAGCTTGGATCATAGGGCCCCCTACGAGCAGTACTTC
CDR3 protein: CASSLDHRAPYEQYF

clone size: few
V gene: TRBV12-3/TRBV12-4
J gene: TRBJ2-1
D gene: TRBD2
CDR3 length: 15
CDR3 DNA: TGTGCCAGCATCGTGACTAGCGGTCTATTGAATGAGCAGTTCTTC
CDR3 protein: CASIVTSGLLNEQFF

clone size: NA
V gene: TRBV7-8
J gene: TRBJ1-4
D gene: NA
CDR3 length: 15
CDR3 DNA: TGTGCCAGCAGCCGTTGGGGGTACGAACTGGAAAAACTGTTTTTT
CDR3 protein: CASSRWGYELEKLFF

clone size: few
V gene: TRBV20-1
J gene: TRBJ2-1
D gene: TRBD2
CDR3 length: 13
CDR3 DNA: TGCAGTGCTGAAAGCGGGAGGGCTAATGAGCAGTTCTTC
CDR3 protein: CSAESGRANEQFF

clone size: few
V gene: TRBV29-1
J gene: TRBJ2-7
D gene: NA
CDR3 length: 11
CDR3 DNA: TGCAGCGTCGGAGTTGGGTACGAGCAGTACTTC
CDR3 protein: CSVGVGYEQYF

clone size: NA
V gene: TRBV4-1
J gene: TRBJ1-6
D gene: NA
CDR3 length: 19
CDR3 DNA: TGCGCCAGCAGCCGACCGCAGGGGCTCGAGAGCTCCTATAATTCACCCCTCCACTTT
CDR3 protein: CASSRPQGLESSYNSPLHF

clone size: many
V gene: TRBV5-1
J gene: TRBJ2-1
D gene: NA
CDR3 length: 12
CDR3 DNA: TGTGCCAGCAGCCTTTTGGGAAATGAGCAGTTCTTC
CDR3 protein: CASSLLGNEQFF

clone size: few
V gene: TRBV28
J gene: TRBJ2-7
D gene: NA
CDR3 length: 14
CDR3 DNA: TGTGCCAGCAGTTTAATCCCAGGGCTCTACGAGCAGTACTTC
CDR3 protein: CASSLIPGLYEQYF

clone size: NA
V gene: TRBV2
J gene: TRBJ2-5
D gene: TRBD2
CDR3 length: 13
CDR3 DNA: TGTGCCATTCTAGGCGGGGGTCTTGCGACCCAGTACTTC
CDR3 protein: CAILGGGLATQYF

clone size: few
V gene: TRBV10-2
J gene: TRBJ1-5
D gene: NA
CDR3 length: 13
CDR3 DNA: TGCGCCAGCTCCTGGACTTTAAATCAGCCCCAGCATTTT
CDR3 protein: CASSWTLNQPQHF

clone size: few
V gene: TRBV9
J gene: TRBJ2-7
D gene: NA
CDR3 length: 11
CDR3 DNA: TGTGCCAGCAGCTCCTTAACCTCTTGGTCCTTC
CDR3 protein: CASSSLTSWSF

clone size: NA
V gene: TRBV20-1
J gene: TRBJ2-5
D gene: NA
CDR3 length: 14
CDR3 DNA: TGCAGTGCTACCCTGAGGGAGGTTGAAGAGACCCGGTACTTC
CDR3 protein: CSATLREVEETRYF

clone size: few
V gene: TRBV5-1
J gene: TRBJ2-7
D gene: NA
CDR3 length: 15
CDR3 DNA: TGCGCCAGCAGCTTGTCGGCCCCCAGCTCCTACGAGCAGTACTTC
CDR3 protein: CASSLSAPSSYEQYF

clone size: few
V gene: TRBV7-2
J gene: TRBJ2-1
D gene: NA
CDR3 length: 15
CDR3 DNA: TGTGCCAGCAGGGTTAGCGCGAGCTCCTACAATGAGCAGTTCTTC
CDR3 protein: CASRVSASSYNEQFF

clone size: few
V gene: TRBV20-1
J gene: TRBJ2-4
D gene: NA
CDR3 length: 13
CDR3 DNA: TGCAGTGCCGTCCCTCAGGGGGAGGACATTCAGTACTTC
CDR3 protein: CSAVPQGEDIQYF

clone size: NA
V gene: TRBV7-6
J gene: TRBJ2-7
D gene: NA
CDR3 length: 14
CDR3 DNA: TGTGCCAGCAGCGCCTTGGACGGGGTTCGGGAGCAGTACTTC
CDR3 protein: CASSALDGVREQYF

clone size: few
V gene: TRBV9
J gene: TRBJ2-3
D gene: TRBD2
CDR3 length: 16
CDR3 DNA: TGTGCCAGCAGCGTAGAAGGAGCGGGAGTCTCGGATACGCAGTATTTT
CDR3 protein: CASSVEGAGVSDTQYF

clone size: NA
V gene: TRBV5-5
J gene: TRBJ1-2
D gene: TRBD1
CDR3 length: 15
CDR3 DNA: TGTGCCAGCAGCTTACCAGGGGGCGAAGGAGCGGGCTACACCTTC
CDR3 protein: CASSLPGGEGAGYTF

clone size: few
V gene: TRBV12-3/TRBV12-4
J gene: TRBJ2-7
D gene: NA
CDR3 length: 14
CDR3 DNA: TGTGCCAGCTCCCGGAGCGTCCCCCCCTACGAGCAGTACTTC
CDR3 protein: CASSRSVPPYEQYF

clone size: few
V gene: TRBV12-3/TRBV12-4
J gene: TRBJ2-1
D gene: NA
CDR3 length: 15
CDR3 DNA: TGTGCCAGCAGCCGGGGACTTAGCTCCTCCAATGAGCAGTTCTTC
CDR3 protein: CASSRGLSSSNEQFF

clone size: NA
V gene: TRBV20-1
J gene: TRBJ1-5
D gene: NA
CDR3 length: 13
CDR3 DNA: TGCAGTGCTAGGCCAGGGGGCAATCAGCCCCAGCATTTT
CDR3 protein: CSARPGGNQPQHF

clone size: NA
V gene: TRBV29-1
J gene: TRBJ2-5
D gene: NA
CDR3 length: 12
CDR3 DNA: TGCAGCGTTGGGGGTTGGTGGGAGACCCAGTACTTC
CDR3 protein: CSVGGWWETQYF

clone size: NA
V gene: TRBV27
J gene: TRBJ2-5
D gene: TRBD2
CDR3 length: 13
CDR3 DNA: TGTGCCAGCGGTAGCGGGAGGGGAGAGACCCAGTACTTC
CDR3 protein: CASGSGRGETQYF

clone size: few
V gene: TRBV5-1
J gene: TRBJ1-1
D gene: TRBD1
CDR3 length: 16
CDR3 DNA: TGCGCCAGCAGCTCGGGGACAGCGAACCCCAACCTTGAAGCTTTCTTT
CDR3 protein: CASSSGTANPNLEAFF

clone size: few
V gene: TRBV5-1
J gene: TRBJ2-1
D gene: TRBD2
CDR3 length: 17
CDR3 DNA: TGCGCCAGCAGCCTAGATCCGGGACTAGCGGTTAACAATGAGCAGTTCTTC
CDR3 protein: CASSLDPGLAVNNEQFF

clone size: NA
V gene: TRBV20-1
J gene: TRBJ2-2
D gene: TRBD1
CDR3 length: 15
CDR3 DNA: TGCAGTGCTAACGGGGACAGGGTGAGCACCGGGGAGCTGTTTTTT
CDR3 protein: CSANGDRVSTGELFF

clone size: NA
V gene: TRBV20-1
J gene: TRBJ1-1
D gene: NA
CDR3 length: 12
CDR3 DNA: TGCAGTGCTGGAGGCGGAGGAGAGAACGCTTTCTTT
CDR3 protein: CSAGGGGENAFF

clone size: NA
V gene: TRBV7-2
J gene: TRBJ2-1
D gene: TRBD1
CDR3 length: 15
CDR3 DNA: TGTGCCAGCAGCCCTACGGGACAGAACTACAATGAGCAGTTCTTC
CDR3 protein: CASSPTGQNYNEQFF